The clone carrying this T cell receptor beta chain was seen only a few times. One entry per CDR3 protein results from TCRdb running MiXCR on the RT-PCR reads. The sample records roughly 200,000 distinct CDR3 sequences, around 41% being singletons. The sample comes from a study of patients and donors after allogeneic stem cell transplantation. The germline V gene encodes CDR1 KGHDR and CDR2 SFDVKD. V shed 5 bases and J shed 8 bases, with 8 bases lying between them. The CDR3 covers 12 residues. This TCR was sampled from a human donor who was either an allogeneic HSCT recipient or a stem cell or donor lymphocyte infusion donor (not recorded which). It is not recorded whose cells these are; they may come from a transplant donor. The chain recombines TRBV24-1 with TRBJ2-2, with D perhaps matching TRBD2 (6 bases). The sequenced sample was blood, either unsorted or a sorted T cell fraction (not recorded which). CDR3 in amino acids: CATSVAEGELFF. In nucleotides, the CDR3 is TGTGCCACCAGTGTAGCGGAGGGGGAGCTGTTTTTT.